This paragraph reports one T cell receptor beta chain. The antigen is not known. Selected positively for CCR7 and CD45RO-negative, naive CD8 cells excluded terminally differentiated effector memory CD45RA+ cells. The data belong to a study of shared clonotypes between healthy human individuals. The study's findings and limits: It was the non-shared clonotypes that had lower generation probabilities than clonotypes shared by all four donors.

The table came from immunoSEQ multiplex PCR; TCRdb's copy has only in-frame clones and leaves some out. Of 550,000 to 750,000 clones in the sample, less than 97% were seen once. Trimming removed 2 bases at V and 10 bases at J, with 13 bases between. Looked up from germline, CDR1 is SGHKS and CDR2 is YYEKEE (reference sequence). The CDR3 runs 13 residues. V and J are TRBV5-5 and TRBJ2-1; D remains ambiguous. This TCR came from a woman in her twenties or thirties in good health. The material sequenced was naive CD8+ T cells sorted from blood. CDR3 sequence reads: CASSFGTKGEQFF. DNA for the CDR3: TGTGCCAGCAGCTTTGGAACGAAAGGGGAGCAGTTCTTC.